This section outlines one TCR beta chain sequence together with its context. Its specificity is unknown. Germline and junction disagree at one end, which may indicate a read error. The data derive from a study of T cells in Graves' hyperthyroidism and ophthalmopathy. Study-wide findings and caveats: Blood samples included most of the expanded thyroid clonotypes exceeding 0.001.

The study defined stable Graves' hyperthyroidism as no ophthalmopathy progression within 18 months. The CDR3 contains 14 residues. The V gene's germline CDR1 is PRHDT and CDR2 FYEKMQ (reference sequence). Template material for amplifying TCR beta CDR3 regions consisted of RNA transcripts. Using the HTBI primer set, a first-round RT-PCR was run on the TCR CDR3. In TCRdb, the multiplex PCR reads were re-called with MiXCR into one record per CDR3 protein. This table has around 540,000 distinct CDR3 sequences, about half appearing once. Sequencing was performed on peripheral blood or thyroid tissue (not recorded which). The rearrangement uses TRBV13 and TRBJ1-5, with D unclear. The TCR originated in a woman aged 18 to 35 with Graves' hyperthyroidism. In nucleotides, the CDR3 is TGTGCCAGCAGCTTAAAAGTTAGCAATCGGCCCCAGCATTTT. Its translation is CASSLKVSNRPQHF.